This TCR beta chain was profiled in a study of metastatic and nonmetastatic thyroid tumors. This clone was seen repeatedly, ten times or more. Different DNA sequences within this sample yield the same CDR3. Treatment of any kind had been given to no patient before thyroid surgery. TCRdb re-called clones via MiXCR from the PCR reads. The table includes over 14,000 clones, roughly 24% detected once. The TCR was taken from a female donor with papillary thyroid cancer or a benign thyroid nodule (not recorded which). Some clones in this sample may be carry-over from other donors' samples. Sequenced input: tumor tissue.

CDR3 DNA sequence: TGTGCCAGCAGCCAAGCCATGACTGGGTCAGAAGCTTTCTTT. Protein: CASSQAMTGSEAFF. The chain combines TRBV4-2 with TRBJ1-1, with unresolved D. Germline values: CDR1 LGHNA, CDR2 YNFKEQ. Trimming removed 1 base from V and 8 bases from J, with 14 bases in between. The CDR3 runs to 14 residues.